The T cell receptor beta chain under discussion was sequenced for a study of OX40 agonist ivuxolimab in advanced cancers. Looking at the study overall: Ivuxolimab was an agonistic, fully human IgG2 monoclonal antibody directed against OX40 (CD134), a costimulatory receptor. The dose-escalation cohort was approximately 83% male with a mean age of about 58 years, ranging from roughly 20 to 80. Of the 50 to 55 patients in dose escalation, about 20 had hepatocellular carcinoma, roughly 15 had melanoma, 9 had renal cell carcinoma and 9 had head and neck cancer. The purpose of peripheral TCRbeta sequencing was to test whether ivuxolimab changed TCR sequence diversity and led to clonal T-cell expansion. Three dose-escalation patients achieved partial responses, one with hepatocellular carcinoma and two with cutaneous melanoma. The paper covers the monotherapy dose-escalation part of the phase I ivuxolimab trial, which included N of about 50 patients. Patients were allowed to have had prior anti-PD-1, anti-PD-L1 or anti-CTLA-4 therapy, and 30% to 50% of the dose-escalation patients had previously received checkpoint inhibitors. Intravenous ivuxolimab was administered to patients every 2 weeks at six dose levels: 0.01, 0.1, 0.3, 1.5, 3 and 10 mg/kg. Overall study outcomes, separate from this receptor: Low levels of normalized T-cell clonal expansion were also shown by some nonresponding patients. In the 0.1-3.0 mg/kg groups, partial responders had among the lowest normalized peripheral clonal expansion, particularly in CD8+ T cells. After ivuxolimab, CD8+ T cells had more expanded clones than CD4+ T cells on average. The antigen specificity of the peripheral T cells that underwent clonal expansion was not determined. At doses of 0.1 to 3.0 mg/kg, clonal expansion of both CD4+ and CD8+ T cells in blood was seen between baseline and week 6.

From a lookup of the germline V gene, CDR1 and CDR2 are MNHNS and SASEGT. V loses 6 bases of germline sequence and J loses 5 bases, and the interval between the two ends is 20 bases. From the cysteine up to the valine, the CDR3 has a length of 15 residues. The retained sequence is limited to the CDR3, 45 bases, with the frame set at the first base. Points on this clone: Its antigen is not yet known. No base quality information exists; no much larger clone differs at one position.

The trial excluded patients who had a history of autoimmune disease or who were on systemic immunosuppression. Peripheral blood for TCR sequencing was collected from all dose cohorts at baseline, on cycle 4 day 1, and on cycle 7 day 1. Samples came from an open-label, multicenter, first-in-human phase I dose-escalation trial of ivuxolimab. Adults with locally advanced or metastatic head and neck squamous cell, hepatocellular, melanoma or renal cell carcinoma were enrolled in the trial. Before TCR sequencing, CD4+ T cells and CD8+ T cells from peripheral blood were sorted into separate populations. Genomic DNA was isolated from the sorted cells so that the TCRbeta CDR3 region could be sequenced. The immunoSEQ Assay was used to sequence the TCRbeta CDR3 regions. TCRdb re-hosts the immuneACCESS table, in-frame sequences only. Its copies lack some clones; in the studies checked, an unresolved V gene accounts for under half of them, and the cause for the rest is not known. A total of roughly 40,000 clones appear in this sample, approximately 91% of them only once. More than 15% of the sample belongs to the ten largest clones.

Recombination joined TRBV6-1 with TRBJ2-7, with the D assignment possibly TRBD1 or TRBD2, given 5 matching bases for each. The sample was CD4+ or CD8+ T cells sorted from blood, taken in a trial of the OX40 agonist ivuxolimab. The origin of this receptor is an adult with an advanced solid tumor such as melanoma, head and neck, liver or kidney cancer. The CDR3 reads as follows: CASSQTIRVEDEQYV. The DNA is TGTGCCAGCAGCCAGACTATCAGGGTTGAAGACGAGCAGTACGTC.